A selection of T cell receptor beta chains follows, all from one sample in a study of T cell responses to AZD1222 COVID-19 vaccine. The protocol was immunoSEQ multiplex PCR, while the TCRdb copy is restricted to in-frame clones and leaves out a portion. The sample contains some 96,000 clones, about 88% of which appear only once. Sample: peripheral blood, taken on day 0 of AZD1222 vaccination. These receptors came from an adult in good health. Both conserved end residues are part of each CDR3. D genes are given only for firm matches. The size entry is marked missing in some rows and otherwise reads once, few, many or a size class.

TGTGCCAGCTCACCACCGGGACTAGCATCTTCAGATACGCAGTATTTT,CASSPPGLASSDTQYF,TRBV18,TRBJ2-3,.,TRBD2
TGCAACCATTATCGGGTTACTAGGGGCTACACCTTC,CNHYRVTRGYTF,TRBV29-1,TRBJ1-2,.,.
TGTGCCAGCAGTTTGCCCCTCCGACAGGGATATGGCTACACCTTC,CASSLPLRQGYGYTF,TRBV28,TRBJ1-2,.,TRBD1
TGCAGCGCACAGAGACAGAACACTGAAGCTTTCTTT,CSAQRQNTEAFF,TRBV29-1,TRBJ1-1,.,.
TGTGCCAGCAGCTTCCAAGCGAACACTGAAGCTTTCTTT,CASSFQANTEAFF,TRBV7-3,TRBJ1-1,.,.
TGTGCCAGCAGCTACCAGACGGCCTATGGCTACACCTTC,CASSYQTAYGYTF,TRBV13,TRBJ1-2,.,.
TGTGCCAGCAGCTCGAAGGTAACCGGGGAGCTGTTTTTT,CASSSKVTGELFF,TRBV5-4,TRBJ2-2,.,.
TGTGCCAGCTCACCACGCGGTACCGGGGAGCTGTTTTTT,CASSPRGTGELFF,TRBV18,TRBJ2-2,.,.
TGTGCCAGCAGAGACCGAGGGGGCGTGGATACGCAGTATTTT,CASRDRGGVDTQYF,TRBV6-5,TRBJ2-3,.,TRBD1
TGTGCCAGCAGCTTGACGCAGGTCACTGAAGCTTTCTTT,CASSLTQVTEAFF,TRBV11-3,TRBJ1-1,.,.
TGTGCCAGCAGCTTACCACAGGGGTCCAGTAATGAAAAACTGTTTTTT,CASSLPQGSSNEKLFF,TRBV7-9,TRBJ1-4,few,TRBD1
TGTGCCAGCAGCAAAACAGGGGTCGTCTACGAGCAGTACTTC,CASSKTGVVYEQYF,TRBV11-1,TRBJ2-7,.,TRBD1
TGTGCCAGCAGCTTAAAGGGGGCAGGGGAAGTATCCGGGGAGCTGTTTTTT,CASSLKGAGEVSGELFF,TRBV11-3,TRBJ2-2,.,TRBD1
TGCGCCAGCAGCCCTGCTACTAGCACAGATACGCAGTATTTT,CASSPATSTDTQYF,TRBV5-1,TRBJ2-3,.,.
TGTGCCAGCAGCAAAACCCGGGAGCCTAACACCGGGGAGCTGTTTTTT,CASSKTREPNTGELFF,TRBV21-1,TRBJ2-2,.,.
TGTGCCAGCTCACCACGTGGAAGTGACACGGGGAACACTGAAGCTTTCTTT,CASSPRGSDTGNTEAFF,TRBV18,TRBJ1-1,.,.
TGCGCCAGCAGCCAAGTCGGGGAGGGTCAGCCCCAGCATTTT,CASSQVGEGQPQHF,TRBV4-1,TRBJ1-5,.,.
TGCGCCAGCAGCTTGTGGGGTTCAACTAATGAAAAACTGTTTTTT,CASSLWGSTNEKLFF,TRBV5-1,TRBJ1-4,.,.
TGTGCCTGGTCACAGGGGAATCAGCCCCAGCATTTT,CAWSQGNQPQHF,TRBV30,TRBJ1-5,once,TRBD1
TGTGCCAGCAGTTACTGGACAGGGGGCTATGGCTACACCTTC,CASSYWTGGYGYTF,TRBV6-2/TRBV6-3,TRBJ1-2,.,TRBD1
TGTGCCAGCAGTTACGCGGCCACTGAAGCTTTCTTT,CASSYAATEAFF,TRBV6-5,TRBJ1-1,once,.
TGTGCCAGCAGCGTACCCACAGATACGCAGTATTTT,CASSVPTDTQYF,TRBV9,TRBJ2-3,.,.
TGTGCCAGCAGTTCAGACACTAGAATGTACACCTTC,CASSSDTRMYTF,TRBV28,TRBJ1-2,.,.
TGTGCCAGTAGTATAGATCACAGCAATCAGCCCCAGCATTTT,CASSIDHSNQPQHF,TRBV19,TRBJ1-5,.,.
TGTGCCAGCAGCGCCCACAGGGGGAGGACAGATACGCAGTATTTT,CASSAHRGRTDTQYF,TRBV7-9,TRBJ2-3,few,TRBD1
TGTGCCAGCAGCAAACGGGGTCCCGACGAGCAGTACTTC,CASSKRGPDEQYF,TRBV3-1/TRBV3-2,TRBJ2-7,.,.
TGTGCCAGCAGCTTAGGACAGGGCTGGGGAGAGACCCAGTACTTC,CASSLGQGWGETQYF,TRBV5-4,TRBJ2-5,.,TRBD1
TGTGCCAGCAGTCGGGACTACTCTGGGACGCAGTATTTT,CASSRDYSGTQYF,TRBV28,TRBJ2-3,once,TRBD2
TGTGCCTGGAGTCCCCGGGCAAATGAAGCTTTCTTT,CAWSPRANEAFF,TRBV30,TRBJ1-1,once,.
TGTGCCAGCAGCTCACAGGGGAGGCAGGGTCAGCCCCAGCATTTT,CASSSQGRQGQPQHF,TRBV7-2,TRBJ1-5,.,TRBD1
TGTGCCAGCAGCCAAGATCTCCAACCCCCCCTCCACTTT,CASSQDLQPPLHF,TRBV3-1/TRBV3-2,TRBJ1-6,.,.
TGTGCCAGCAGCCCAAAGGCAGTCGTGAACACCATATATTTT,CASSPKAVVNTIYF,TRBV11-2,TRBJ1-3,once,.
TGCGCCAGCAGCTTGGCCGGACAGGGACGGGGATACGAGCAGTACTTC,CASSLAGQGRGYEQYF,TRBV5-1,TRBJ2-7,.,TRBD1
TGTGCCAGCAGTTACGGAGGGGGAGTGCAGGCTTTCTTT,CASSYGGGVQAFF,TRBV6-5,TRBJ1-1,.,.
TGTGCCAGCAGTTACCGGGGGTATGGCTACACCTTC,CASSYRGYGYTF,TRBV6-5,TRBJ1-2,.,.
TGTGCCAGCAGTCCCTCGAGCGGGGCCAACTACGAGCAGTACTTC,CASSPSSGANYEQYF,TRBV28,TRBJ2-7,.,TRBD2
TGCGCCAGCAGCCAGCACCTGTCCGGAAACACTGAAGCTTTCTTT,CASSQHLSGNTEAFF,TRBV4-1,TRBJ1-1,.,.
TGTGCCAGCAGCTTAGATACAGGGGGCGGAATGGAGACCCAGTACTTC,CASSLDTGGGMETQYF,TRBV7-8,TRBJ2-5,.,TRBD1
TGTGCCAGCAGTGCACAGGGGGCTGGCTACACCTTC,CASSAQGAGYTF,TRBV2,TRBJ1-2,.,TRBD1
TGTGCCAGCAGTGACTTGGGGGGGCTCACCCACGAGCAGTACTTC,CASSDLGGLTHEQYF,TRBV25-1,TRBJ2-7,once,.
TGTGCCAGCAGCGTAGCGGGACAGGGGGGAAACACCATATATTTT,CASSVAGQGGNTIYF,TRBV9,TRBJ1-3,.,TRBD1
TGCAGCGTTGAAGGGGCTGAGGGTCCGGGTGGCTACACCTTC,CSVEGAEGPGGYTF,TRBV29-1,TRBJ1-2,.,.
TGTGCCAGTAGTGTGGGGGGCAGTGGCTACACCTTC,CASSVGGSGYTF,TRBV19,TRBJ1-2,.,.
TGTGCCAGTAGTCGGAAGCCCGACAATGAGCAGTTCTTC,CASSRKPDNEQFF,TRBV19,TRBJ2-1,.,.
TGTGCCAGCAGCTTGGAACAGGGGGGATACGAGCAGTACTTC,CASSLEQGGYEQYF,TRBV7-2,TRBJ2-7,.,TRBD1
TGTGCCAGCAGTTTAATCCGGTCGGCTGAAGCTTTCTTT,CASSLIRSAEAFF,TRBV6-5,TRBJ1-1,.,.